This T cell receptor (beta chain) originates from a study of blood T cell repertoires in COVID-19. Study overall: Sites across the United States, Italy and Spain contributed samples from acute and convalescent COVID-19. Sources were T cells, B-cell-depleted T cells, or PBMCs; the material itself was cDNA or gDNA.

Germline assignment: CDR1 LNHDA and CDR2 SQIVND (reference sequence). The CDR3 is 13 amino acids. Methods used by the authors: Researchers report that nucleated cell counts were estimated from reference gene primer amplification. Measured with immunoSEQ multiplex PCR; TCRdb has only the in-frame clones, and not every one. V, J and clone size are those of that table, while D and trimming were read from the DNA. Here the sample spans 240,000 or so clones, 80% to 85% being singletons. The clonotype originates from a woman under 30 with acute or convalescent COVID-19. The chain couples TRBV19 to TRBJ2-1; no reliable D call. What was sequenced was peripheral blood. CDR3 loop: CVSKLHSYNEQFF. The CDR3 bases are TGTGTCTCTAAGCTGCACTCCTACAATGAGCAGTTCTTC.